These T cell receptor beta chains were read from a single sample in a study of T cell changes during pregnancy in multiple sclerosis. The protocol was immunoSEQ multiplex PCR, while the TCRdb copy is restricted to in-frame clones and leaves out a portion. The data contain roughly 80,000 clones, about 90% of them singletons. The sequenced sample was peripheral blood, obtained before pregnancy. These receptors were obtained from a female donor with multiple sclerosis, enrolled in a pregnancy study. Each CDR3 is given without its conserved first and last residue. The D gene is left open where the match is weak.

V gene	D gene	J gene	CDR3 protein
TRBV29-1	TRBD1	TRBJ2-6	SVETRDRGDSGANVLT
TRBV5-4	.	TRBJ2-1	ASSRSGTYNEQF
TRBV7-9	TRBD1	TRBJ1-2	ASSPGPGTGDYGYT
TRBV18	.	TRBJ2-3	ASSPLNGSGADTQY
TRBV7-2	TRBD2	TRBJ2-3	ASSTSGRADTQY
TRBV6-5	TRBD1	TRBJ2-2	ASSYATGSPTGELF
TRBV6-6	TRBD1	TRBJ1-2	ASSYETGTGNYGYT
TRBV10-3	TRBD1	TRBJ2-3	AISDPGQPVLSDTQY
TRBV19	TRBD2	TRBJ2-1	ASSSLLAGGYNEQF
TRBV4-3	.	TRBJ2-3	ASSQAGADTQY
TRBV13	TRBD2	TRBJ2-7	ASSSTTSGTYEQY
TRBV11-2	TRBD2	TRBJ2-1	ASSSTSGRSYNEQF
TRBV7-6	.	TRBJ2-7	ASSQLDGGIVEQY
TRBV4-2	TRBD1	TRBJ1-2	ASSQADRGVVGYT
TRBV7-2	.	TRBJ2-5	ASSLDLGAETQY
TRBV5-1	.	TRBJ2-1	ASSSQANEQF
TRBV19	TRBD2	TRBJ2-3	ASTSGLAGVDTQY
TRBV5-1	.	TRBJ1-1	ASSLDWTGDEAF
TRBV27	TRBD2	TRBJ2-7	ASSFLAGPPTYEQY
TRBV6-6	TRBD1	TRBJ1-4	ASSLSRGPNEKLF
TRBV29-1	.	TRBJ2-7	SVDWSGSEQY
TRBV19	TRBD2	TRBJ2-1	ASSMGGRALRNEQF
TRBV28	TRBD2	TRBJ2-1	ASSLGTSSVGEQF
TRBV7-8	.	TRBJ2-6	ASRSGHISGANVLT
TRBV5-1	TRBD2	TRBJ2-5	ASSGGTSGSQETQY
TRBV4-1	TRBD1	TRBJ1-3	ASSQRTGGNTIY
TRBV27	TRBD1	TRBJ2-1	ASSLFYKTGSFYNEQF
TRBV27	TRBD1	TRBJ2-7	ASSLDRGTYEQY
TRBV6-5	.	TRBJ2-7	ASSPQSGPSYEQY
TRBV30	.	TRBJ2-5	AWSMGRRQETQY
TRBV2	TRBD1	TRBJ1-5	ASTERPGQTNQPQH
TRBV30	TRBD2	TRBJ2-1	AWLAGASEQF
TRBV5-6	.	TRBJ1-5	ASSLGQYSSNQPQH
TRBV6-5	.	TRBJ1-1	ASSYQDKNTEAF
TRBV29-1	.	TRBJ2-3	SVHSADTQY
TRBV29-1	TRBD1	TRBJ2-7	SATTGTGDVYEQY
TRBV5-1	TRBD2	TRBJ2-1	ASSHRTTTSGRSSYNEQF
TRBV18	.	TRBJ2-1	ASSRGTSNYYNEQF
TRBV9	TRBD1	TRBJ2-7	ASSVVGTGVSEQY
TRBV2	TRBD1	TRBJ2-7	AIRQGAIYEQY
TRBV6-5	TRBD1	TRBJ1-5	ASSPGQGATQH
TRBV27	TRBD1	TRBJ1-2	ASSLSWGDRGNYGYT
TRBV4-1	TRBD1	TRBJ2-7	ASSQPGQGSYEQY
TRBV25-1	.	TRBJ1-3	ASSQGSNPGNTIY
TRBV6-5	TRBD1	TRBJ2-7	ASSYRDRYEQY
TRBV15	.	TRBJ2-2	ATSRVSNTGELF
TRBV27	.	TRBJ2-1	ASSRTRGTYNEQF
TRBV29-1	TRBD1	TRBJ2-2	SVGTALAGELF
TRBV11-1	TRBD2	TRBJ2-5	ASSRLAGVPSQETQY
TRBV6-5	TRBD2	TRBJ2-1	ASRGGSENEQF
TRBV30	TRBD2	TRBJ2-1	AWSVKTSGSNEQF
TRBV19	TRBD1	TRBJ1-5	ASSFRRDRISPQH